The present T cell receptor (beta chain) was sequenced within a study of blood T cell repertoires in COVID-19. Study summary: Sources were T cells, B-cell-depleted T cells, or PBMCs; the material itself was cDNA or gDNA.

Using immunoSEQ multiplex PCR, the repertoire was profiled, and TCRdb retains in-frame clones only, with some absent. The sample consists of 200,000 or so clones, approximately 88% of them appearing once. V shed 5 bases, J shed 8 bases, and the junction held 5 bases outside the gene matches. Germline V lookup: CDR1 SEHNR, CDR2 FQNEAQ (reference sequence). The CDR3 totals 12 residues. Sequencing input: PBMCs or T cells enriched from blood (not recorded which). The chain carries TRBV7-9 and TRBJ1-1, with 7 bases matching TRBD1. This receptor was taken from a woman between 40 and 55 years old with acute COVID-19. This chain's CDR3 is CASSLTGREAFF. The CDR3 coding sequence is TGTGCCAGCAGCCTGACAGGGAGGGAAGCTTTCTTT.